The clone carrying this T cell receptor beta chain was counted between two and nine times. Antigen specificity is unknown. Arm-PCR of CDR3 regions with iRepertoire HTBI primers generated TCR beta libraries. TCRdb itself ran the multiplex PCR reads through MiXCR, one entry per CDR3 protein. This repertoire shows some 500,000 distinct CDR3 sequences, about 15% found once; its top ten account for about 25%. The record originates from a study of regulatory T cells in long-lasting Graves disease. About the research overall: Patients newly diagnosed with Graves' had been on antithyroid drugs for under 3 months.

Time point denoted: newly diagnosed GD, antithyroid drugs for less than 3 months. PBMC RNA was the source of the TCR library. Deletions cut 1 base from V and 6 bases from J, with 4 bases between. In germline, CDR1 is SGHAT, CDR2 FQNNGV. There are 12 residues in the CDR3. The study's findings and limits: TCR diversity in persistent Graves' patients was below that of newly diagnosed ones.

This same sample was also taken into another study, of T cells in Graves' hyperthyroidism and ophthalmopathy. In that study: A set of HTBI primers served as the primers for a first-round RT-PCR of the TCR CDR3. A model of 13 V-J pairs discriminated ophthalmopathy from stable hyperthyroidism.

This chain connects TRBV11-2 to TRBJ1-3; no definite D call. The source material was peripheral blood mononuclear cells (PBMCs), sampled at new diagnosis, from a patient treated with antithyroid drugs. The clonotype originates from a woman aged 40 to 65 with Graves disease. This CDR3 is CASSLVANTIYF. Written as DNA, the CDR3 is TGTGCCAGCAGCTTAGTGGCAAACACCATATATTTT.